The 25 T cell receptor beta chains below come from one sample, sequenced in a study of identical twins. One entry per CDR3 protein, called by TCRdb with MiXCR from the 5' RACE reads. The sample carries some 190,000 distinct CDR3 sequences, approximately 15% recorded once. These same data were also listed under a study on T cells expressing NK-cell markers.

Material: CD8+ T cells sorted from blood. Receptor source: a woman between 18 and 29 years old in good health.

Only a few counts were recorded for this clonotype. The chain links TRBV7-9 to TRBJ2-3, with D hard to call. Germline lookup yields CDR1 SEHNR and CDR2 FQNEAQ (reference sequence). V lost 0 bases, J lost 5 bases, and 9 bases lay in between. CDR3 length: 14 amino acids. CDR3 sequence reads: CASSLARPEDTQYF. CDR3 sequence (DNA): TGTGCCAGCAGCTTAGCCCGACCCGAAGATACGCAGTATTTT.

This clonotype has at least ten counts. The chain combines TRBV11-2 with TRBJ2-1, with D perhaps matching TRBD1 (5 bases). Looked up from germline, CDR1 is SGHAT and CDR2 is FQNNGV. The CDR3 consists of 14 residues. V was clipped by 2 bases and J by 4 bases, with 9 bases between them. The CDR3 protein is CASSLRGLYNEQFF. DNA for the CDR3: TGTGCCAGCAGCTTAAGGGGCCTGTACAATGAGCAGTTCTTC.

V usage is TRBV20-1 and J usage is TRBJ2-1; D possibly corresponds to TRBD1 (5 bases). Trimming took off 0 bases at V and 3 bases at J, with 9 bases between the two ends. Per the germline V gene, CDR1 is DFQATT and CDR2 is SNEGSKA (reference sequence). The CDR3 has 14 residues. The CDR3 bases are TGCAGTGCTAGAGACAGGGTGTACTACAATGAGCAGTTCTTC. Protein sequence: CSARDRVYYNEQFF.

The chain links TRBV24-1 to TRBJ2-1, with unresolved D. Germline-derived CDR1 and CDR2 are KGHDR and SFDVKD. The V end was cut by 3 bases, the J end by 6 bases, with 8 bases between. The CDR3 contains 13 residues. The CDR3 DNA sequence: TGTGCCACCAGTGATCCTCCGGGCAATGAGCAGTTCTTC. Protein: CATSDPPGNEQFF.

Only a few counts were recorded for this clonotype. The CDR3 bases are TGTGCCAGCAGTTTTGCTAGCAGGGACATTCAGTACTTC. Its protein product is CASSFASRDIQYF. The rearrangement links TRBV27 to TRBJ2-4, with D perhaps TRBD1 or TRBD2 (5 bases each). The V and J ends lost 3 bases and 8 bases respectively, with 11 bases between them. Germline loops: CDR1 MNHEY, CDR2 SMNVEV (reference sequence). The CDR3 is made up of 13 amino acids.

The chain combines TRBV5-4 with TRBJ2-7, with D possibly being TRBD1 (6 bases). Trimming left V 4 bases short and J 0 bases short, with 11 bases between. The CDR3 is made up of 14 amino acids. From germline, CDR1 is SGHNT and CDR2 YYREEE (reference sequence). CDR3 in DNA: TGTGCCAGCAGCGTAGGGGACAACTCCTACGAGCAGTACTTC. It translates to CASSVGDNSYEQYF. Together with reference TRBV5-4 and TRBJ2-7, the CDR3 gives the full variable domain: ETGVTQSPTHLIKTRGQQVTLRCSSQSGHNTVSWYQQALGQGPQFIFQYYREEENGRGNFPPRFSGLQFPNYSSELNVNALELDDSALYLCASSVGDNSYEQYFGPGTRLTVT.

V and J are TRBV12-3 or TRBV12-4 and TRBJ2-1, with D perhaps TRBD1 or TRBD2 (5 bases each). V lost 5 bases to trimming and J lost 6 bases, with 11 bases between them. This CDR3 contains 13 residues. The CDR3 DNA reads TGTGCCAGCAGTCGGGACCCTCCCAATGAGCAGTTCTTC. Translation gives CASSRDPPNEQFF.

This clonotype was counted a few times. The chain carries TRBV12-3 or TRBV12-4 and TRBJ2-1; weak D call: TRBD1 (6 bases). V was shortened by 5 bases and J by 6 bases, with 11 bases between the two germline ends. CDR3 length: 13 amino acids. In nucleotides, the CDR3 is TGTGCCAGCAGTCCCTGGGACATCAATGAGCAGTTCTTC. It is translated as CASSPWDINEQFF.

This clonotype came up a few times. The chain recombines TRBV5-5 with TRBJ2-5; 9 nucleotides match TRBD1. V lost 4 bases and J lost 4; bases outside the gene matches: 5. CDR3 length: 14 residues. Germline CDR1 is SGHKS and CDR2 is YYEKEE (reference sequence). The CDR3 sequence: CASSEGTGRETQYF. In nucleotides, the CDR3 is TGTGCCAGCAGCGAAGGGACAGGGAGAGAGACCCAGTACTTC.

The J gene is TRBJ2-1, the V gene TRBV5-5, with TRBD2 identical over 10 bases. Trimming took 0 bases from V and 8 from J; bases not matched to a gene: 14. The CDR3 is 18 amino acids. The V gene's germline CDR1 is SGHKS and CDR2 YYEKEE (reference sequence). CDR3 residues: CASSLAGRFPSGRHEQFF. In nucleotides, the CDR3 is TGTGCCAGCAGCTTGGCCGGGAGGTTCCCTAGCGGGAGACATGAGCAGTTCTTC.

The chain is built from TRBV6-5 and TRBJ2-7; D is uncertain. Trimming cost V 2 bases and J 6 bases, with 11 bases left between them. CDR3 length: 13 amino acids. Per germline, CDR1 MNHEY and CDR2 SVGAGI. CDR3 amino acids: CASSYGTWGEQYF. CDR3 nucleotide sequence: TGTGCCAGCAGTTACGGCACGTGGGGCGAGCAGTACTTC.

The chain uses TRBV18 and TRBJ1-2, with D perhaps TRBD1 (6 bases). V shed 8 bases and J shed 3 bases, with 16 bases lying between them. This CDR3 has 14 residues. The germline gives CDR1 KGHSH, CDR2 LQKENI. The CDR3 DNA is TGTGCCAGCCTGCGCGAGACAGGAGACTATGGCTACACCTTC. It codes for CASLRETGDYGYTF.

This sequence joins TRBV30 and TRBJ1-2; 7 bases align to TRBD1. This CDR3 has 14 amino acids. After removal of 5 bases from V and 3 bases from J, the junction contained 9 bases not matched to a gene. CDR1 is GTSNPN and CDR2 is SVGIG in the germline V gene (reference sequence). The CDR3 DNA reads TGTGCCTGGGGTACAGGGGCTGGTGACTATGGCTACACCTTC. Translated, it gives CAWGTGAGDYGYTF.

V gene TRBV5-1 combines with J gene TRBJ1-6, with TRBD1 matching 7 bases. There are 14 residues in the CDR3. V lost 7 bases to trimming and J lost 7 bases; unmatched junction nucleotides: 8. Germline V lookup: CDR1 SGHRS, CDR2 YFSETQ. Here the CDR3 reads CASSRDSENSPLHF. The CDR3 DNA sequence: TGCGCCAGCTCCCGGGACAGCGAAAATTCACCCCTCCACTTT.

This clonotype was counted only a few times. The chain links TRBV12-3 or TRBV12-4 to TRBJ1-1; no clear D. V lost 3 bases to trimming and J lost 3 bases, with 8 bases between them. This CDR3 is built from 13 residues. CDR3 DNA sequence: TGTGCCAGCAGTTTGCAGGCTTACACTGAAGCTTTCTTT. It codes for CASSLQAYTEAFF.

The genes are TRBV30 and TRBJ2-5, with TRBD1 matching over 8 bases. The J segment lost 1 base and the V segment lost 1 base, leaving 8 bases of the junction unmatched. The CDR3 is 16 residues long. Germline CDR1 and CDR2: GTSNPN and SVGIG (reference sequence). CDR3 sequence: CAWSGVPGTGQETQYF. The CDR3 DNA reads as TGTGCCTGGAGTGGGGTTCCCGGGACAGGCCAAGAGACCCAGTACTTC. Combining the CDR3 with reference TRBV30 and TRBJ2-5 gives the whole variable domain SQTIHQWPATLVQPVGSPLSLECTVEGTSNPNLYWYRQAAGRGLQLLFYSVGIGQISSEVPQNLSASRPQDRQFILSSKKLLLSDSGFYLCAWSGVPGTGQETQYFGPGTRLLVL.

V is TRBV7-8 and J is TRBJ2-5; D remains ambiguous. The CDR3 consists of 15 residues. Trimming took off 2 bases at V and 2 bases at J, with 12 bases between the two ends. Germline-derived CDR1 and CDR2 are SGHVS and FQNEAQ. CDR3 DNA: TGTGCCAGCAGCTTATATCAACCGATGCAAGAGACCCAGTACTTC. Its protein is CASSLYQPMQETQYF.

This clonotype has just a few counts. The chain has TRBV5-5 and TRBJ1-6, with TRBD1 matching 12 bases. J lost 9 bases, V lost 4 bases, and 2 bases had no gene match. This CDR3 spans 14 amino acids. Germline V lookup: CDR1 SGHKS, CDR2 YYEKEE (reference sequence). This CDR3 reads CASSQGQGASPLHF. CDR3 nucleotides: TGTGCCAGCAGCCAGGGACAGGGGGCTTCACCCCTCCACTTT.

The chain combines TRBV7-6 with TRBJ2-1; 8 positions agree with TRBD2. With V trimmed by 2 bases and J by 4 bases, 4 bases remained unmatched. Germline loops: CDR1 SGHVS, CDR2 FNYEAQ. The CDR3 is 15 residues long. The DNA for the CDR3 is TGTGCCAGCAGCTTAATAGCGGGGACTTACAATGAGCAGTTCTTC. It codes for CASSLIAGTYNEQFF.

The CDR3 loop is CASTGTARGYGYTF. The CDR3 nucleotides are TGCGCCAGCACCGGGACCGCTCGGGGCTATGGCTACACCTTC. The genes are TRBV5-1 and TRBJ1-2; TRBD1 is a possible D gene (5 bases). V lost 6 bases and J 4 bases, leaving 16 bases between the germline ends. The germline V gene has CDR1 SGHRS and CDR2 YFSETQ. This CDR3 is 14 amino acids long.

This chain connects TRBV9 to TRBJ2-1; D could derive from TRBD1 or TRBD2 (5 bases each). Germline lookup yields CDR1 SGDLS and CDR2 YYNGEE. There are 11 residues in the CDR3. The CDR3 DNA follows: TGTGCAACCGGCGTGGGGGATGAGCAGTTCTTC. Encoded protein: CATGVGDEQFF.

The chain employs TRBV7-6 and TRBJ1-1; D remains ambiguous. The V and J ends lost 1 base and 0 bases respectively, with 9 bases between them. Germline loops: CDR1 SGHVS, CDR2 FNYEAQ. This CDR3 has 15 residues. In DNA, the CDR3 is TGTGCCAGCAGCTTAGGTGACGGAGTGAACACTGAAGCTTTCTTT. Translating it yields CASSLGDGVNTEAFF.

This rearrangement joins TRBV12-3 or TRBV12-4 to TRBJ1-2, with D maybe TRBD1 (5 bases). V was shortened by 4 bases and J by 1 base, with 13 bases between the two germline ends. This CDR3 region has 15 residues. CDR3 sequence: CASSWGKGFNYGYTF. In nucleotides, the CDR3 is TGTGCCAGCAGTTGGGGGAAGGGGTTTAACTATGGCTACACCTTC.

The rearrangement joins TRBV4-1 to TRBJ2-1; D might be TRBD2 (5 bases). This CDR3 has 17 residues. The ends were cut back, 0 bases at V and 5 bases at J, with 17 bases in the middle. The V gene's germline CDR1 is MGHRA and CDR2 YSYEKL. CDR3 DNA: TGCGCCAGCAGCCAAGATAGTGACTATCCCTACGACAATGAGCAGTTCTTC. Protein product: CASSQDSDYPYDNEQFF.

There are a few counts of this clonotype. The CDR3 loop reads CASSFRGQGTAETQYF. Here the CDR3 DNA reads TGTGCCAGCAGTTTTAGGGGACAGGGGACTGCGGAGACCCAGTACTTC. The chain couples TRBV13 to TRBJ2-5, with 10 nucleotides matching TRBD1. CDR1 and CDR2 (germline): PRHDT, FYEKMQ (reference sequence). V shed 6 bases and J 5 bases; nucleotides not matched to a gene: 12. The CDR3 runs 16 residues. The variable domain in full, with the rest retrieved from reference TRBV13 and TRBJ2-5, is AAGVIQSPRHLIKEKRETATLKCYPIPRHDTVYWYQQGPGQDPQFLISFYEKMQSDKGSIPDRFSAQQFSDYHSELNMSSLELGDSALYFCASSFRGQGTAETQYFGPGTRLLVL.